The 22 T cell receptor beta chains below were found in one sample sequenced in a study of regulatory T cells in long-lasting Graves disease. Construction of TCR beta libraries relied on iRepertoire HTBI primers and on Arm-PCR targeting CDR3 regions. TCRdb analysed the multiplex PCR reads with MiXCR anew, one entry per CDR3 protein. The sample includes roughly 500,000 distinct CDR3 sequences, roughly 13% of them seen just once. The time point: newly diagnosed GD, antithyroid drugs for less than 3 months. Researchers made the TCR library from RNA that was extracted from PBMCs. The same data also contributed to another study, on T cells in Graves' hyperthyroidism and ophthalmopathy.

This specimen was peripheral blood mononuclear cells (PBMCs), taken at new diagnosis, from a patient treated with antithyroid drugs. The origin of the receptors is a young man with Graves disease.

The genes are TRBV13 and TRBJ2-2; 10 bases map to TRBD2. The CDR3 has 14 residues. From germline, CDR1 is PRHDT and CDR2 FYEKMQ (reference sequence). Trimming at V came to 11 bases and at J to 6 bases, leaving 9 bases not matched to a gene. The CDR3 bases are TGTGCCGGACAAGCGGGAGGGCCGGCCGGGGAGCTGTTTTTT. This translates into CAGQAGGPAGELFF.

Ten or more counts support this clonotype. The rearrangement uses TRBV5-1 and TRBJ1-5, with 8 bases aligning to TRBD1. J was trimmed by 7 bases and V by 2 bases; bases with no gene match: 8. The CDR3 has 15 amino acids. Looked up from germline, CDR1 is SGHRS and CDR2 is YFSETQ. For the CDR3, the DNA is TGCGCCAGCAGCTTTGAGCCAGGGGGCGACCAGCCCCAGCATTTT. Protein sequence: CASSFEPGGDQPQHF.

The sample holds many counts of this clonotype. The V and J genes are TRBV27 and TRBJ2-5, with a weak D call TRBD2 (5 bases). Germline CDR1 is MNHEY and CDR2 is SMNVEV (reference sequence). The V and J ends lost 8 bases and 5 bases respectively, with 15 bases between them. The CDR3 extends over 13 amino acids. The CDR3 spells CASFQVGGETQYF. The CDR3, as DNA: TGTGCCAGCTTTCAGGTCGGAGGCGAGACCCAGTACTTC.

On this clonotype itself: A read error may be the cause here, since a much bigger clone is one base away. The V call is TRBV2, the J call TRBJ2-4; unclear D gene. The germline CDR1 and CDR2 sequences are SNHLY and FYNNEI. CDR3 length: 14 amino acids. The CDR3 reads CASSDSLAGNIRYF. The CDR3 region has the DNA TGTGCCAGCAGTGATTCTTTAGCTGGAAACATTCGGTACTTC.

In this sample, this clonotype turned up many times. V is TRBV27 and J is TRBJ1-5, with unresolved D. V was trimmed by 6 bases and J by 5 bases, leaving 11 bases between them. CDR3 length: 13 residues. Germline CDR1 is MNHEY and CDR2 is SMNVEV (reference sequence). CDR3 sequence: CASRKGPYQPQHF. The DNA for the CDR3 is TGTGCCAGCAGAAAGGGTCCCTATCAGCCCCAGCATTTT.

Ten or more counts support this clonotype. Germline and junction disagree at one end, which may indicate a read error. This rearrangement joins TRBV12-3 or TRBV12-4 to TRBJ2-1; 7 positions match TRBD2. The CDR3 contains 14 residues. This chain's CDR3 is CASSLDGGRNEQFF. Here the CDR3 DNA reads TGTGCCAGCAGCTTAGACGGGGGGAGAAATGAGCAGTTCTTC.

Of note for this clonotype: A far larger clone lies a single base away; this is likely a read error. The gene calls are TRBV11-2 and TRBJ2-1; D tentatively fits TRBD1 or TRBD2 (6 bases each). The J call is in doubt because the DNA end fits TRBJ2-5 better. Germline loops: CDR1 SGHAT, CDR2 FQNNGV. CDR3 length: 14 amino acids. CDR3 sequence reads: CASSLDRQRGAQYF. CDR3 nucleotides: TGTGCCAGCAGCTTAGATAGGCAGAGGGGGGCCCAGTACTTC.

Ten or more counts support this clonotype. This chain links TRBV3-1 with TRBJ2-1, with D tentatively TRBD2 (6 bases). Germline CDR1 and CDR2: LGHDT and YNNKEL (reference sequence). Trimming stripped 0 bases from V and 6 bases from J, with 12 bases between. This CDR3 is 15 amino acids long. The CDR3 is CASSQDPGSGNEQFF. As DNA, the CDR3 is TGTGCCAGCAGCCAAGATCCCGGGAGTGGCAATGAGCAGTTCTTC.

This clonotype was detected many times. This chain joins TRBV20-1 and TRBJ1-1; D is unresolved. V was cut by 4 bases and J by 0 bases, with 12 bases left in between. The CDR3 runs to 14 residues. Germline assignment: CDR1 DFQATT and CDR2 SNEGSKA (reference sequence). This chain's CDR3 is CSATPRHLNTEAFF. The DNA of the CDR3 is TGCAGTGCTACTCCCCGCCATTTGAACACTGAAGCTTTCTTT.

This clonotype was seen more than once but under ten times. The rearrangement links TRBV4-2 to TRBJ2-7; 13 nucleotides agree with TRBD2. The CDR3 extends over 19 amino acids. The trim removed 0 bases at V and 0 bases at J, leaving 8 bases unmatched. From germline, CDR1 is LGHNA and CDR2 YNFKEQ. The CDR3 DNA follows: TGTGCCAGCAGCCAAGATTTAGGACTAGCGGGAGTAGGCTCCTACGAGCAGTACTTC. Encoded protein: CASSQDLGLAGVGSYEQYF.

This clonotype showed up many times. The genes are TRBV5-1 and TRBJ2-7; 8 bases align to TRBD1. The CDR3 length is 15 residues. With V trimmed by 0 bases and J by 7 bases, 9 bases remained unmatched. Germline values: CDR1 SGHRS, CDR2 YFSETQ. CDR3 sequence reads: CASSLEDRGYGEQYF. The DNA of the CDR3 is TGCGCCAGCAGCTTGGAAGACAGGGGATATGGGGAGCAGTACTTC.

Ten or more counts support this clonotype. The chain has TRBV18 and TRBJ2-7; 10 bases agree with TRBD2. CDR1 is KGHSH and CDR2 is LQKENI in the germline V gene. The V gene end was trimmed by 3 bases and the J gene end by 5 bases; junction bases not matched to a gene: 7. This CDR3 spans 15 amino acids. This CDR3 is CASSPTGLAFDEQYF. As DNA, the CDR3 is TGTGCCAGCTCACCGACGGGACTAGCGTTCGACGAGCAGTACTTC.

The CDR3 reads CASSQGGRDSPLHF. The CDR3 DNA reads as TGTGCCAGCAGCCAAGGGGGCCGGGATTCACCCCTCCACTTT. The chain couples TRBV3-1 to TRBJ1-6; D is perhaps TRBD1 (5 bases). Germline CDR1 and CDR2: LGHDT and YNNKEL (reference sequence). Trimming cost V 1 base and J 8 bases, with 9 bases left between them. The CDR3 runs 14 residues. The whole variable domain, filled in from reference TRBV3-1 and TRBJ1-6, reads DTAVSQTPKYLVTQMGNDKSIKCEQNLGHDTMYWYKQDSKKFLKIMFSYNNKELIINETVPNRFSPKSPDKAHLNLHINSLELGDSAVYFCASSQGGRDSPLHFGNGTRLTVT.

The J gene is TRBJ2-2, the V gene TRBV7-9; D gene unclear. The germline CDR1 and CDR2 sequences are SEHNR and FQNEAQ (reference sequence). Trimming removed 1 base at V and 4 bases at J, with 16 bases between. This CDR3 is built from 17 residues. CDR3 DNA sequence: TGTGCCAGCAGCTTAGTCGGCAGAGCCCCGTTCACCGGGGAGCTGTTTTTT. Amino acids: CASSLVGRAPFTGELFF.

The table lists this clonotype with a few counts. This sequence joins TRBV18 and TRBJ2-3, with D perhaps TRBD1 (7 bases). The CDR3 contains 16 residues. Trimming stripped 3 bases from V and 0 bases from J, with 13 bases between. Per the germline V gene, CDR1 is KGHSH and CDR2 is LQKENI. Here the CDR3 reads CASSPSSGGSTDTQYF. DNA for the CDR3: TGTGCCAGCTCACCGTCGTCAGGGGGGAGCACAGATACGCAGTATTTT.

This clonotype was picked up many times. An end of the junction differs from the germline gene, which may be a read error. The chain recombines TRBV12-3 or TRBV12-4 with TRBJ2-7; 7 positions match TRBD1. This CDR3 comprises 14 residues. Written as DNA, the CDR3 is TGTGCCAGCACTCCGACAGGGAATAGTTACGTGCAGTACTTC. Translation gives CASTPTGNSYVQYF.

The chain uses TRBV7-9 and TRBJ2-3; 10 bases map to TRBD1. Per the germline V gene, CDR1 is SEHNR and CDR2 is FQNEAQ (reference sequence). The CDR3 totals 13 residues. V lost 5 bases to trimming and J lost 6 bases; unmatched junction nucleotides: 2. Written as DNA, the CDR3 is TGTGCCAGCAGCCGGGGACAGGGGGATACGCAGTATTTT. This encodes CASSRGQGDTQYF.

This clonotype was seen more than once but under ten times. The chain combines TRBV19 with TRBJ1-1, with a tentative D call TRBD1 (6 bases). Trimming pared 4 bases from V and 8 bases from J, leaving 14 bases between. The germline CDR1 and CDR2 sequences are LNHDA and SQIVND (reference sequence). CDR3 size: 13 residues. The CDR3 DNA is TGTGCCAGTAGTACCGGGACAATCTTCGAAGCTTTCTTT. It codes for CASSTGTIFEAFF.

Ten or more counts support this clonotype. The rearrangement links TRBV29-1 to TRBJ2-1; TRBD1 aligns across 9 bases. Trimming at V came to 7 bases and at J to 7 bases, leaving 2 bases not matched to a gene. From germline, CDR1 is SQVTM and CDR2 ANQGSEA. CDR3 length equals 11 residues. CDR3 DNA sequence: TGCAGCGCTGGGACAGGGAATGAGCAGTTCTTC. It encodes CSAGTGNEQFF.

This clonotype was recorded many times. This chain links TRBV20-1 with TRBJ2-5; the match to TRBD2 covers 8 bases. Trimming cost V 5 bases and J 3 bases; bases outside gene matches: 11. CDR1 and CDR2 from the germline V gene are DFQATT and SNEGSKA (reference sequence). The CDR3 is 15 amino acids. For the CDR3, the DNA is TGCAGTGCTCCCTCGAGCGGGAGAGGGAAAGAGACCCAGTACTTC. This translates into CSAPSSGRGKETQYF.

Worth noting for this clonotype: A much larger clone differs by one base, so this may be a read error. V and J are TRBV18 and TRBJ1-1, with TRBD1 identical over 8 bases. The length of the CDR3 is 16 residues. Germline CDR1 KGHSH, CDR2 LQKENI. The V gene end was trimmed by 4 bases and the J gene end by 4 bases; junction bases not matched to a gene: 11. The DNA of the CDR3 is TGTGCCAGCTCACAAAGACAGGGGCAGTCCACCACTGAAGCTTTCTTT. It yields the protein CASSQRQGQSTTEAFF.

The sample holds a few counts of this clonotype. This chain connects TRBV19 to TRBJ2-3, with 13 positions matching TRBD2. This CDR3 comprises 16 residues. Trimming cost V 1 base and J 3 bases; bases outside gene matches: 1. In germline, CDR1 is LNHDA, CDR2 SQIVND (reference sequence). The DNA for the CDR3 is TGTGCCAGTAGTATAGTGACTAGCGGGAGGACAGATACGCAGTATTTT. Encoded protein: CASSIVTSGRTDTQYF.